This TCR beta chain is from a study of CD4 T cells in relation to SARS-CoV-2 and coronaviruses. The unexposed donors gave CD4+ T cells in 2011-2018, prior to COVID-19. CD4+ T cells were isolated from the cells after around 11 days of culture. Method: immunoSEQ multiplex PCR; TCRdb's copy keeps in-frame clones and lacks some. The table shows 20,000 or so clones, with approximately 81% occurring only once. Concerning this clone: What it binds is not known.

Trimming pared 2 bases from V and 4 bases from J, leaving 14 bases between. Germline V gene data show CDR1 as LGHDT and CDR2 as YNNKEL (reference sequence). CDR3 length: 15 amino acids. The V call is TRBV3-1 (or the pseudogene TRBV3-2), the J call TRBJ2-5; the D call may be TRBD1 or TRBD2 (5 bases each). Sequenced material: CD4+ T cells from PBMCs, cultured in vitro. The TCR sequence derives from a human donor in good health. The CDR3 nucleotides read TGTGCCAGCAGCCAACCCCGGGACCCCCCAGAGACCCAGTACTTC. Its protein is CASSQPRDPPETQYF.